This TCR beta chain was sequenced in a study of cytomegalovirus exposure and HLA in healthy donors. Vbeta (60) and Jbeta (13) primers were used in the PCR. Repertoires were generated with immunoSEQ multiplex PCR, while TCRdb's copy carries only in-frame clones and drops some. The table lists fewer than 250,000 clones, around three quarters of them singletons. The CDR3 has 12 residues. V lost 5 bases to trimming and J lost 4 bases, with 8 bases between them. Looked up from germline, CDR1 is ENHRY and CDR2 is SYGVKD. The chain uses TRBV10-3 and TRBJ1-2, with D unresolved. The material sequenced was PBMCs. This TCR came from a man aged 40-49 years in good health and CMV-seronegative. CDR3 DNA: TGTGCCATCAGTCCAGACTTCTATGGCTACACCTTC. This encodes CAISPDFYGYTF.